The 18 T cell receptor beta chains presented below share a single source sample, sequenced in a study of T cells after yellow fever vaccination (dated by TCRdb to between 2019 and 2020). The sample's treatment or condition label is to be understood as: live attenuated yellow fever vaccine strain. Library preparation employed 5' RACE. TCRdb lists the instrument as Illumina NovaSeq 6000. TCRdb passed the public sequencing reads through fastp at Q25 and MiXCR, retaining productive beta sequences. Every CDR3 protein is listed once, alongside the most common genes and DNA of its rows. The sample profile shows a few hundred thousand distinct CDR3 sequences; 12% of them were found once. The ten largest account for approximately 3.4% of the sample. Material: CD4+ T cells sorted from PBMCs, obtained 15 days after the yellow fever booster vaccination. All receptors come from a man aged 18-30 years who received the YFV17D yellow fever vaccine.

The chain employs TRBV7-2 and TRBJ2-5, with D maybe TRBD1 (6 bases). The germline CDR1 and CDR2 sequences are SGHTA and FQGNSA. The V gene lost 5 bases and the J gene lost 7 bases, with 11 bases spanning the gap. The length of the CDR3 is 12 residues. CDR3 nucleotide sequence: TGTGCCAGCAGCGTGGACAGCGGGACCCAGTACTTC. Its translation: CASSVDSGTQYF.

The table lists this clonotype with a few counts. J is TRBJ2-7 and V is TRBV19; maybe TRBD1 (6 bases). Germline CDR1 and CDR2: LNHDA and SQIVND (reference sequence). This CDR3 has 14 residues. V was pared by 3 bases and J by 6 bases, with 15 bases between. This CDR3 is CASSINRVTLEQYF. DNA of the CDR3: TGTGCCAGTAGTATCAACAGGGTGACACTCGAGCAGTACTTC.

The chain recombines TRBV9 with TRBJ2-5, with TRBD1 identical over 7 bases. Germline CDR1 SGDLS, CDR2 YYNGEE. The length of the CDR3 is 14 residues. Losses at the gene ends were 4 bases for V and 5 bases for J; bases not matched to a gene: 8. DNA for the CDR3: TGTGCCAGCAGCCCGATGACAGGGCGGGAGACCCAGTACTTC. It codes for CASSPMTGRETQYF.

This rearrangement joins TRBV5-1 to TRBJ2-5, with D possibly TRBD2 on 6 matching bases. The CDR3 runs 14 residues. Germline CDR1 reads SGHRS; CDR2 reads YFSETQ. Trimming took off 5 bases at V and 9 bases at J, with 20 bases between the two ends. The CDR3 region is CASSPGSGKTAQYF. The CDR3 region has the DNA TGCGCCAGCAGTCCGGGTAGCGGAAAAACGGCCCAGTACTTC.

In its sample, this clonotype was seen a few times. V is TRBV6-6 and J is TRBJ2-7; 9 bases line up with TRBD1. Germline CDR1 is MNHNY and CDR2 is SVGAGI (reference sequence). This CDR3 comprises 14 residues. Trimming at V came to 6 bases and at J to 2 bases, leaving 5 bases not matched to a gene. The CDR3 DNA reads TGTGCCAGCAGAGCCGGGACAGGGACCTACGAGCAGTACGTC. Protein sequence: CASRAGTGTYEQYV.

This rearrangement joins TRBV6-5 to TRBJ2-7; D possibly uses TRBD1 or TRBD2 (5 bases each). Trimming stripped 2 bases from V and 7 bases from J, with 12 bases between. This CDR3 is 13 amino acids long. The germline V gene encodes CDR1 MNHEY and CDR2 SVGAGI. The CDR3 bases are TGTGCCAGCAGTTACAGAAGGGGACGGGAGCAGTACTTC. Translating it yields CASSYRRGREQYF.

This clonotype was seen at least ten times. The CDR3, as DNA: TGTGCCAGCACCCCTCCAGGGTCTGGGGCCAACGTCCTGACTTTC. This sequence encodes CASTPPGSGANVLTF. The chain links TRBV7-2 to TRBJ2-6; D possibly corresponds to TRBD1 (5 bases). The CDR3 has 15 residues. From germline, CDR1 is SGHTA and CDR2 FQGNSA. Trimming took 7 bases from V and 1 from J, leaving 11 bases between them. Together with reference TRBV7-2 and TRBJ2-6, the CDR3 gives the full variable domain: GAGVSQSPSNKVTEKGKDVELRCDPISGHTALYWYRQSLGQGLEFLIYFQGNSAPDKSGLPSDRFSAERTGGSVSTLTIQRTQQEDSAVYLCASTPPGSGANVLTFGAGSRLTVL.

Only a few counts were recorded for this clonotype. The V gene is TRBV7-2, the J gene TRBJ2-7; maybe TRBD2 (7 bases). V was shortened by 8 bases and J by 7 bases, with 18 bases between the two germline ends. Per germline, CDR1 SGHTA and CDR2 FQGNSA. The CDR3 is 13 amino acids. As DNA, the CDR3 is TGTGCCAGCTCACCACGCGGGGGCGGGGAGCAGTACTTC. This encodes CASSPRGGGEQYF.

This chain links TRBV29-1 with TRBJ2-2; D call uncertain. Germline CDR1 and CDR2: SQVTM and ANQGSEA. The CDR3 sequence is 11 residues long. V lost 7 bases, J lost 6 bases, and 9 bases lay in between. Written as DNA, the CDR3 is TGCAGCGCCGCCTTAGCCGGGGAGCTGTTTTTT. Residues: CSAALAGELFF.

This clonotype has more than one count but fewer than ten. The gene calls are TRBV7-9 and TRBJ1-2, with D possibly being TRBD1 (6 bases). V was cut by 3 bases and J by 10 bases, with 15 bases left in between. This CDR3 spans 13 amino acids. Germline lookup yields CDR1 SEHNR and CDR2 FQNEAQ (reference sequence). CDR3 DNA: TGTGCCAGCAGCTTCCAACAGGGCCATGCCTACACCTTC. Encoded protein: CASSFQQGHAYTF.

This clonotype was counted a few times. The rearrangement uses TRBV3-1 and TRBJ1-2; D is perhaps TRBD1 (5 bases). This CDR3 region has 13 residues. Looked up from germline, CDR1 is LGHDT and CDR2 is YNNKEL (reference sequence). The V and J ends lost 1 base and 5 bases respectively, with 8 bases between them. CDR3 sequence (DNA): TGTGCCAGCAGCCAAGGAGGGACTTATGGCTACACCTTC. This codes for CASSQGGTYGYTF.

V gene TRBV4-3 combines with J gene TRBJ1-1; D gene ambiguous. The V end was cut by 2 bases, the J end by 0 bases, with 7 bases between. The CDR3 sequence is 14 residues long. Germline lookup yields CDR1 LGHNA and CDR2 YSLEER. CDR3 nucleotides: TGCGCCAGCAGCCAAAGCCCGATGAACACTGAAGCTTTCTTT. This codes for CASSQSPMNTEAFF.

This clonotype has at least ten counts. V usage is TRBV20-1 and J usage is TRBJ2-1, with TRBD1 identical over 9 bases. The CDR3 spans 16 residues. In germline, CDR1 is DFQATT, CDR2 SNEGSKA (reference sequence). The junction had 10 bases not matched to a gene; V was cut back by 5 bases and J by 2 bases. CDR3 in amino acids: CSAPTGGVIPYNEQFF. In DNA, the CDR3 is TGCAGTGCTCCGACAGGGGGGGTTATCCCCTACAATGAGCAGTTCTTC.

This clonotype has at least ten counts. The chain recombines TRBV4-3 with TRBJ2-7, with 8 bases aligning to TRBD1. CDR3 length: 13 residues. Germline values: CDR1 LGHNA, CDR2 YSLEER. The junction had 1 base not matched to a gene; V was cut back by 3 bases and J by 3 bases. CDR3 in DNA: TGCGCCAGCAGCCATACAGGGGGCTACGAGCAGTACTTC. Translated, it gives CASSHTGGYEQYF.

A few counts support this clonotype. The chain joins TRBV7-2 to TRBJ1-2; weak D call: TRBD1 (5 bases). The CDR3 runs to 14 residues. CDR1 is SGHTA and CDR2 is FQGNSA in the germline V gene. V dropped 5 bases and J dropped 8 bases, with 18 bases sitting between them. Here the CDR3 reads CASSVGTTGDGYTF. In nucleotides, the CDR3 is TGTGCCAGCAGCGTTGGGACGACTGGGGACGGCTACACCTTC.

The chain uses TRBV29-1 and TRBJ2-5; no firm D call. This CDR3 contains 13 residues. Germline lookup yields CDR1 SQVTM and CDR2 ANQGSEA. With 4 bases removed from V and 3 bases from J, the gap between germline ends came to 12 bases. The DNA of the CDR3 is TGCAGCGTTGGTAGGTCCCAAGAAGAGACCCAGTACTTC. It translates to CSVGRSQEETQYF.

V and J are TRBV4-3 and TRBJ2-1; D unresolved. The V gene's germline CDR1 is LGHNA and CDR2 YSLEER. V lost 1 base, J lost 4 bases, and 14 bases lay in between. The CDR3 extends over 16 amino acids. CDR3 sequence: CASSQAFGSYYNEQFF. The DNA of the CDR3 is TGCGCCAGCAGCCAAGCATTCGGTAGCTATTACAATGAGCAGTTCTTC.

This clonotype was found a few times. The chain carries TRBV18 and TRBJ2-2; 8 bases are shared with TRBD1. From germline, CDR1 is KGHSH and CDR2 LQKENI. The CDR3 covers 15 residues. With 5 bases clipped from V and 7 bases from J, the junction kept 9 bases outside the gene matches. The CDR3 region has the DNA TGTGCCAGCTCAGAGGACAGGGTGCTGGTCGGGGAGCTGTTTTTT. Protein sequence: CASSEDRVLVGELFF.